Presented here are 31 T cell receptor beta chains from one specimen sequenced in a study of cytomegalovirus exposure and HLA in healthy donors listed by TCRdb under 2017. Receptors were amplified or captured by the immunoSEQ multiplex PCR assay. For the multiplex PCR, a mixture combining 60 forward primers for TCR Vbeta segments and 13 reverse primers for TCR Jbeta segments was used. Not all clones reach the TCRdb copy of this immuneACCESS table, which keeps in-frame sequences only. Checked studies attribute under half of the gap to unresolved V genes and leave the rest unexplained. This sample has roughly 140,000 clones in its table, and 75% to 80% of those were observed once. The top ten clonotypes cover 3% of the sample. Material: PBMCs. The receptor source for this set is a man aged 35 to 55 in good health and CMV-seropositive.

The chain joins TRBV2 to TRBJ2-1, with 16 bases that match TRBD2. The CDR3 loop spans 14 amino acids. J was trimmed by 16 bases and V by 7 bases; bases with no gene match: 10. Germline CDR1 SNHLY, CDR2 FYNNEI. The CDR3 sequence is CASTGTSGRGRYFF. The DNA for the CDR3 is TGTGCCAGCACAGGGACTAGCGGGAGGGGCCGGTATTTCTTC.

The rearrangement uses TRBV6-6 and TRBJ1-2; D possibly corresponds to TRBD1 (6 bases). The CDR3 totals 13 residues. Germline V gene data show CDR1 as MNHNY and CDR2 as SVGAGI (reference sequence). The V gene lost 7 bases and the J gene lost 7 bases, with 16 bases spanning the gap. CDR3 DNA sequence: TGTGCCAGCACAGGGGCAGGAACTGGTGGCTACACCTTC. Translating gives CASTGAGTGGYTF.

The rearrangement joins TRBV2 to TRBJ1-2; D gene ambiguous. Trimming removed 4 bases at V and 0 bases at J, with 12 bases between. The length of the CDR3 is 15 residues. The germline gives CDR1 SNHLY, CDR2 FYNNEI. Written as DNA, the CDR3 is TGTGCCAGCAGTGCCCCTTGGCCCACTAACTATGGCTACACCTTC. This sequence encodes CASSAPWPTNYGYTF. Filled out from reference TRBV2 and TRBJ1-2, the complete variable domain reads EPEVTQTPSHQVTQMGQEVILRCVPISNHLYFYWYRQILGQKVEFLVSFYNNEISEKSEIFDDQFSVERPDGSNFTLKIRSTKLEDSAMYFCASSAPWPTNYGYTFGSGTRLTVV.

This chain links TRBV27 with TRBJ1-4, with TRBD1 matching 9 bases. The J segment lost 4 bases and the V segment lost 5 bases, leaving 5 bases of the junction unmatched. The CDR3 consists of 15 residues. CDR1 and CDR2 (germline): MNHEY, SMNVEV (reference sequence). The CDR3 is CASSLQGALNEKLFF. The CDR3 DNA reads TGTGCCAGCAGTCTACAGGGGGCCCTTAATGAAAAACTGTTTTTT.

This clone was seen more than once but under ten times. This chain uses TRBV6-1 with TRBJ2-3; D might be TRBD2 (6 bases). The germline gives CDR1 MNHNS, CDR2 SASEGT. CDR3 length: 14 amino acids. The germline V and J ends were trimmed by 7 bases and 3 bases, with 14 bases remaining between them. Here the CDR3 reads CASKGLPGTDTQYF. The CDR3 DNA reads TGTGCCAGCAAGGGACTGCCCGGGACAGATACGCAGTATTTT.

V is TRBV7-2 and J is TRBJ1-2, with D perhaps TRBD1 (5 bases). CDR3 length equals 14 residues. CDR1 is SGHTA, CDR2 FQGNSA, per germline. Trimming cost V 5 bases and J 5 bases, with 15 bases left between them. The CDR3 DNA reads TGTGCCAGCAGCCTAGTAGACAGTGGGTATGGCTACACCTTC. Translated, it gives CASSLVDSGYGYTF.

The chain combines TRBV10-3 with TRBJ2-5; D is unclear. The J call is uncertain, as TRBJ2-7 better fits the DNA end. CDR1 is ENHRY and CDR2 is SYGVKD in the germline V gene. The CDR3 extends over 13 amino acids. This CDR3 is CAISKPEPVEQYF. In DNA, the CDR3 is TGTGCCATCAGTAAACCCGAACCGGTCGAGCAGTACTTC.

CDR3 nucleotide sequence: TGTGCCAGCAGTGAAGACAGGGGACGTTCACCCCTCCACTTT. Its translation: CASSEDRGRSPLHF. V gene TRBV6-4 combines with J gene TRBJ1-6; TRBD1 agrees at 8 bases. There are 14 residues in the CDR3. The germline CDR1 and CDR2 sequences are MRHNA and SNTAGT. The ends lost 3 bases at V and 9 bases at J; junction bases unmatched: 4.

A note on this clone: One junction end disagrees with the germline gene, perhaps due to a read error. The CDR3: CASSYSGLAGFYGQYF. CDR3 nucleotides: TGTGCCAGCAGTTACTCCGGTCTAGCGGGATTCTACGGGCAGTACTTC. V gene TRBV6-5 combines with J gene TRBJ2-7; 9 nucleotides line up with TRBD2. This CDR3 comprises 16 residues. Germline V lookup: CDR1 MNHEY, CDR2 SVGAGI.

The chain combines TRBV4-1 with TRBJ2-1, with 8 bases that match TRBD2. V was clipped by 1 base and J by 8 bases; unmatched bases: 10. CDR3 length equals 16 residues. Germline assignment: CDR1 MGHRA and CDR2 YSYEKL. CDR3 nucleotides: TGCGCCAGCAGCCAAGGTTTCGGGAGGGCCGGGGATGAGCAGTTCTTC. Its translation: CASSQGFGRAGDEQFF.

V gene TRBV2 combines with J gene TRBJ1-1; TRBD1 might be the D (6 bases). CDR3 length: 13 residues. Germline V gene sequence: CDR1 SNHLY, CDR2 FYNNEI. Trimming took 4 bases from V and 4 from J, leaving 10 bases between them. The CDR3 DNA reads TGTGCCAGCAGTGGACAGGCGTCCACTGAAGCTTTCTTT. This translates into CASSGQASTEAFF.

The rearrangement joins TRBV7-3 to TRBJ2-5; tentative D call: TRBD2 (5 bases). Germline V lookup: CDR1 SGHTA, CDR2 FQGTGA. The CDR3 covers 15 residues. V lost 5 bases, J lost 0 bases, and 13 bases lay in between. The CDR3 coding sequence is TGTGCCAGCAGCCGAAGGTCGGGGTACCAAGAGACCCAGTACTTC. Its translation: CASSRRSGYQETQYF. Looking up the rest from reference TRBV7-3 and TRBJ2-5 gives the full variable domain: GAGVSQTPSNKVTEKGKYVELRCDPISGHTALYWYRQSLGQGPEFLIYFQGTGAADDSGLPNDRFFAVRPEGSVSTLKIQRTERGDSAVYLCASSRRSGYQETQYFGPGTRLLVL.

This clone showed up just once. The rearrangement uses TRBV6-1 and TRBJ2-7; 7 nucleotides agree with TRBD1. Losses at the gene ends were 8 bases for V and 3 bases for J; bases not matched to a gene: 13. Germline CDR1 is MNHNS and CDR2 is SASEGT. The CDR3 spans 15 residues. The CDR3 DNA is TGTGCCAGCCTCATCACCGGGACAGCGCACTACGAGCAGTACTTC. It yields the protein CASLITGTAHYEQYF.

This chain uses TRBV10-1 with TRBJ2-7; TRBD2 agrees at 8 bases. Germline V gives CDR1 WNHNN, CDR2 SYGVQD (reference sequence). Unmatched junction bases numbered 2, after V lost 2 bases and J lost 5 bases. The CDR3 loop spans 13 amino acids. Here the CDR3 DNA reads TGCGCCAGCAGTGAGGGGACTAGAAACGAGCAGTACTTC. It translates to CASSEGTRNEQYF.

The chain recombines TRBV30 with TRBJ2-1, with unresolved D. Germline V lookup: CDR1 GTSNPN, CDR2 SVGIG (reference sequence). The V end lost 0 bases, the J end lost 12 bases, and 12 bases lay between the germline ends. CDR3 length equals 12 residues. CDR3 protein: CAWSVSPLGQFF. CDR3 bases: TGTGCCTGGAGTGTAAGTCCTCTCGGGCAGTTCTTC. The whole variable domain, filled in from reference TRBV30 and TRBJ2-1, reads SQTIHQWPATLVQPVGSPLSLECTVEGTSNPNLYWYRQAAGRGLQLLFYSVGIGQISSEVPQNLSASRPQDRQFILSSKKLLLSDSGFYLCAWSVSPLGQFFGPGTRLTVL.

The chain links TRBV6-4 to TRBJ2-2, with D possibly matching TRBD1 (5 bases). The CDR3 contains 15 residues. The germline CDR1 and CDR2 sequences are MRHNA and SNTAGT. V was trimmed by 5 bases and J by 6 bases, leaving 16 bases between them. CDR3 sequence (DNA): TGTGCCAGCAGTCCGGACGCTGGGGCCTCCGGGGAGCTGTTTTTT. Translation gives CASSPDAGASGELFF.

This rearrangement joins TRBV7-9 to TRBJ2-1, with a tentative D call TRBD2 (5 bases). The germline V gene encodes CDR1 SEHNR and CDR2 FQNEAQ (reference sequence). V dropped 0 bases and J dropped 1 base, with 7 bases sitting between them. This CDR3 comprises 15 residues. Here the CDR3 reads CASSLAGVSYNEQFF. In DNA, the CDR3 is TGTGCCAGCAGCTTAGCGGGAGTTTCCTACAATGAGCAGTTCTTC.

This chain joins TRBV27 and TRBJ2-1; 7 bases are shared with TRBD2. With 10 bases clipped from V and 2 bases from J, the junction kept 17 bases outside the gene matches. This CDR3 is built from 17 residues. CDR1 MNHEY and CDR2 SMNVEV come from the germline V gene (reference sequence). The CDR3 DNA reads TGTGCCACCTGCAACCCGAATGGCGGGAGACCCTACAATGAGCAGTTCTTC. This gives the protein CATCNPNGGRPYNEQFF.

V gene TRBV9 combines with J gene TRBJ2-3; D unresolved. The CDR3 contains 15 residues. The V gene's germline CDR1 is SGDLS and CDR2 YYNGEE. V was trimmed by 4 bases and J by 0 bases, leaving 12 bases between them. This CDR3 is CASSSPFPSTDTQYF. The CDR3, as DNA: TGTGCCAGCAGCTCTCCGTTCCCTAGCACAGATACGCAGTATTTT.

This chain connects TRBV19 to TRBJ1-2, with TRBD1 as a possible D gene (5 bases). Germline loops: CDR1 LNHDA, CDR2 SQIVND (reference sequence). The CDR3 has 12 residues. V lost 7 bases, J lost 6 bases, and 12 bases lay in between. The CDR3 region has the DNA TGTGCCAGTATGGACAATATAGATGGCTACACCTTC. Amino acid sequence: CASMDNIDGYTF.

The chain uses TRBV11-3 and TRBJ1-1; D may be TRBD1 (6 bases). Trimming cost V 3 bases and J 5 bases, with 10 bases left between them. Germline V gene data show CDR1 as SGHNT and CDR2 as YENEEA. The CDR3 length is 13 residues. The CDR3 loop reads CASSFQGSTEAFF. CDR3 nucleotide sequence: TGTGCCAGCAGCTTCCAGGGGTCGACTGAAGCTTTCTTT.

The J gene is TRBJ2-7, the V gene TRBV7-6, with 12 nucleotides matching TRBD2. This CDR3 contains 19 residues. In germline, CDR1 is SGHVS, CDR2 FNYEAQ. V was clipped by 2 bases and J by 3 bases; unmatched bases: 14. CDR3 residues: CASSLRLAGESGVDYEQYF. CDR3 in DNA: TGTGCCAGCAGCTTAAGACTAGCGGGAGAGAGTGGGGTGGACTACGAGCAGTACTTC.

V is TRBV5-1 and J is TRBJ1-5; TRBD1 agrees at 7 bases. CDR1 SGHRS and CDR2 YFSETQ come from the germline V gene. The ends lost 1 base at V and 6 bases at J; junction bases unmatched: 7. This CDR3 region has 15 residues. CDR3 bases: TGCGCCAGCAGCTTGCAGGGGGGCTGGAGTCAGCCCCAGCATTTT. Amino acid sequence: CASSLQGGWSQPQHF.

Turning to this clone: One end of the junction is discordant with germline, which a read error may explain. J is TRBJ1-5 and V is TRBV7-9, with D hard to call. Germline V lookup: CDR1 SEHNR, CDR2 FQNEAQ (reference sequence). CDR3 length equals 14 residues. DNA for the CDR3: TGTTCCAGCAGCTTGGGGAGGGACAATCAGCCCCAGCATTTT. Its translation is CSSSLGRDNQPQHF.

This clone was counted a few times. The chain couples TRBV28 to TRBJ2-3; unclear D gene. The germline V gene encodes CDR1 MDHEN and CDR2 SYDVKM. This CDR3 is 16 amino acids long. Between the trimmed V and J ends, which lost 3 bases and 0 bases, there was a span of 13 bases. The CDR3 loop reads CASSFAYISSTDTQYF. CDR3 nucleotide sequence: TGTGCCAGCAGTTTCGCTTACATCTCTAGCACAGATACGCAGTATTTT.

This clone was detected a few times. The chain joins TRBV19 to TRBJ2-3; tentatively, D is TRBD1 (6 bases). The CDR3 is made up of 13 amino acids. Trimming left V 8 bases short and J 6 bases short, with 15 bases between. The germline gives CDR1 LNHDA, CDR2 SQIVND (reference sequence). CDR3 sequence (DNA): TGTGCCAGTGGCAATAGGGGGTCGGATACGCAGTATTTT. Its protein product is CASGNRGSDTQYF.

The V call is TRBV28, the J call TRBJ2-5; 8 bases align to TRBD1. Unmatched junction bases numbered 8, after V lost 3 bases and J lost 5 bases. The CDR3 contains 15 residues. CDR1 MDHEN and CDR2 SYDVKM come from the germline V gene. CDR3 sequence (DNA): TGTGCCAGCAGTTTCGGCAGGGGGCGCATGGAGACCCAGTACTTC. Its translation: CASSFGRGRMETQYF. Full variable domain (missing parts from reference TRBV28 and TRBJ2-5): DVKVTQSSRYLVKRTGEKVFLECVQDMDHENMFWYRQDPGLGLRLIYFSYDVKMKEKGDIPEGYSVSREKKERFSLILESASTNQTSMYLCASSFGRGRMETQYFGPGTRLLVL.

This clone occurred a few times. The J gene is TRBJ1-2, the V gene TRBV30; 9 bases align to TRBD1. J was trimmed by 3 bases and V by 7 bases; bases with no gene match: 12. Looked up from germline, CDR1 is GTSNPN and CDR2 is SVGIG (reference sequence). CDR3 size: 15 residues. In DNA form, the CDR3 reads TGTGCCTACATTTCTTCCACAGGGGGCTACTATGGCTACACCTTC. It is translated as CAYISSTGGYYGYTF.

This clone appeared a few times. The V call is TRBV5-1, the J call TRBJ2-1; 7 nucleotides match TRBD2. Germline V CDR1 and CDR2: SGHRS, YFSETQ. With 4 bases clipped from V and 0 bases from J, the junction kept 4 bases outside the gene matches. This CDR3 has 15 residues. Here the CDR3 DNA reads TGCGCCAGCAGCCCTAGCGGAGACTCCTACAATGAGCAGTTCTTC. Amino acid sequence: CASSPSGDSYNEQFF. The full variable domain, in which reference TRBV5-1 and TRBJ2-1 provide the parts outside the CDR3, is KAGVTQTPRYLIKTRGQQVTLSCSPISGHRSVSWYQQTPGQGLQFLFEYFSETQRNKGNFPGRFSGRQFSNSRSEMNVSTLELGDSALYLCASSPSGDSYNEQFFGPGTRLTVL.

The V gene is TRBV2, the J gene TRBJ2-2; D is unresolved. This CDR3 has 13 amino acids. Trimming cost V 4 bases and J 1 base, with 4 bases left between them. Germline values: CDR1 SNHLY, CDR2 FYNNEI. CDR3 nucleotide sequence: TGTGCCAGCAGTGTTCAGAACACCGGGGAGCTGTTTTTT. Protein sequence: CASSVQNTGELFF.

The rearrangement joins TRBV19 to TRBJ2-7; 9 bases are a match to TRBD1. Trimming took 3 bases from V and 2 from J; bases not matched to a gene: 5. CDR1 and CDR2 from the germline V gene are LNHDA and SQIVND (reference sequence). The CDR3 covers 15 residues. CDR3 amino acids: CASSIGDRATYEQYF. The CDR3 coding sequence is TGTGCCAGTAGTATCGGGGACAGGGCAACCTACGAGCAGTACTTC.